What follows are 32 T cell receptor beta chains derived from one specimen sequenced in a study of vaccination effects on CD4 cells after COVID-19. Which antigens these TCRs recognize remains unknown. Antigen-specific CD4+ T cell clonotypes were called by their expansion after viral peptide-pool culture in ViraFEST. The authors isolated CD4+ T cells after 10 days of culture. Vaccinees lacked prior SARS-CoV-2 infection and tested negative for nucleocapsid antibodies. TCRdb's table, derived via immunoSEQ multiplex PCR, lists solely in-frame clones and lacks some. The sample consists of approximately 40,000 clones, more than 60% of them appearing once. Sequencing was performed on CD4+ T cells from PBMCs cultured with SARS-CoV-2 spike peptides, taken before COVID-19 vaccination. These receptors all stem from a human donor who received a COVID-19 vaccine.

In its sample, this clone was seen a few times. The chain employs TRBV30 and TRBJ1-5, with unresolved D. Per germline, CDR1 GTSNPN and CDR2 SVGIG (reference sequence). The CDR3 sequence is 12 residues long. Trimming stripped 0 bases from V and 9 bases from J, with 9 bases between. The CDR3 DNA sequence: TGTGCCTGGAGTGTACTATCCGGGCCCCAGCATTTT. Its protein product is CAWSVLSGPQHF. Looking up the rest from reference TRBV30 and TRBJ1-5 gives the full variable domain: SQTIHQWPATLVQPVGSPLSLECTVEGTSNPNLYWYRQAAGRGLQLLFYSVGIGQISSEVPQNLSASRPQDRQFILSSKKLLLSDSGFYLCAWSVLSGPQHFGDGTRLSIL.

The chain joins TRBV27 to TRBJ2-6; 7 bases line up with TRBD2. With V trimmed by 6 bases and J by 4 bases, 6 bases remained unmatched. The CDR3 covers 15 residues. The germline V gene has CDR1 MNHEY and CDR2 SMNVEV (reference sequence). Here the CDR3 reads CASRPGGSGANVLTF. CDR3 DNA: TGTGCCAGCAGACCCGGGGGGTCCGGGGCCAACGTCCTGACTTTC.

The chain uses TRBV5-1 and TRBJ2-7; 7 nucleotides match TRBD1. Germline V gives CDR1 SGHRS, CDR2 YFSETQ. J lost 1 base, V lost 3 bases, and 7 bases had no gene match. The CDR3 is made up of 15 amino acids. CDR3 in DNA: TGCGCCAGCAGCTGGACCTCGGGACAGTCCTACGAGCAGTACTTC. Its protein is CASSWTSGQSYEQYF.

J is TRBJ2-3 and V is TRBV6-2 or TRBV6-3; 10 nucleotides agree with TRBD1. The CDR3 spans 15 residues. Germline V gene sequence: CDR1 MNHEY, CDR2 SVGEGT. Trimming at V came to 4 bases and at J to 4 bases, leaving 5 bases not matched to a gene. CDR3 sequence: CASSWGQGIADTQYF. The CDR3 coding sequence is TGTGCCAGCAGTTGGGGACAGGGGATCGCAGATACGCAGTATTTT.

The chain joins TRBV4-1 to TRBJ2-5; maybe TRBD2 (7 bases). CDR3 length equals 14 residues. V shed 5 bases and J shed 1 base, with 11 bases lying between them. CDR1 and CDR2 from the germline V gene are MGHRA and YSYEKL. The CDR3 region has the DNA TGCGCCAGCAGCTGGGGGGGGGCCCAAGAGACCCAGTACTTC. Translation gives CASSWGGAQETQYF.

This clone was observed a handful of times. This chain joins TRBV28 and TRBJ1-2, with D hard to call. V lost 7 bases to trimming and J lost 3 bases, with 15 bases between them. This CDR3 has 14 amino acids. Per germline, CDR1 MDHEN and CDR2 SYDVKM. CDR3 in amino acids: CASNKIGSHYGYTF. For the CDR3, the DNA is TGTGCCAGCAATAAAATAGGGTCGCACTATGGCTACACCTTC.

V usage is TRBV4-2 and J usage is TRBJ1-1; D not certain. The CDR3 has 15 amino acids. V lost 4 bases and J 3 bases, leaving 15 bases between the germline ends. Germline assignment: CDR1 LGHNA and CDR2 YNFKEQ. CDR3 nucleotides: TGTGCCAGCAGCCGAATCCCCAAGACGTACACTGAAGCTTTCTTT. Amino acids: CASSRIPKTYTEAFF.

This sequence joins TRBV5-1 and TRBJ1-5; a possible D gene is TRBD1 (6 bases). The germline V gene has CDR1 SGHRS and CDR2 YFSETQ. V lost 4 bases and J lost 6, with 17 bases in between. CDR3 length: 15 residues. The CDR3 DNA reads TGCGCCAGCAGCCTACACATCAGGGGTAGTCAGCCCCAGCATTTT. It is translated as CASSLHIRGSQPQHF.

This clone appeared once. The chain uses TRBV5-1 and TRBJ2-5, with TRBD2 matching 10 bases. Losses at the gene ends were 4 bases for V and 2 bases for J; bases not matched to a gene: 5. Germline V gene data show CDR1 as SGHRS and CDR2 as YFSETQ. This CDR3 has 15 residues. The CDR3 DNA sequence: TGCGCCAGCAGCCGACCGACTAGCGGGCAAGAGACCCAGTACTTC. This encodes CASSRPTSGQETQYF.

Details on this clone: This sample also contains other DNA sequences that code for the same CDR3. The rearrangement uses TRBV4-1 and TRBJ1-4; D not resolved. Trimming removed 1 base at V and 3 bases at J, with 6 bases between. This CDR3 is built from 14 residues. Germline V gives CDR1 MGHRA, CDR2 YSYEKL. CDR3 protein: CASSQGVANEKLFF. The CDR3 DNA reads TGCGCCAGCAGCCAAGGGGTGGCTAATGAAAAACTGTTTTTT.

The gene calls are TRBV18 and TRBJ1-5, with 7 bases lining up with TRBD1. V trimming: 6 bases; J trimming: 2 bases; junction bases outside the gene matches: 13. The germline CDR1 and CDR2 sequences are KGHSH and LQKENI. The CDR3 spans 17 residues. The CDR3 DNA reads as TGTGCCAGCTCGGCAAGGGACAGCAGTTGGGGCAATCAGCCCCAGCATTTT. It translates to CASSARDSSWGNQPQHF.

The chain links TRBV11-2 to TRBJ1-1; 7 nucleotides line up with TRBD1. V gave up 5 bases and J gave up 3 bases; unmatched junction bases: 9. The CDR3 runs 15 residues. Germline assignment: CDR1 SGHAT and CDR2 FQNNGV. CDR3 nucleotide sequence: TGTGCCAGCAGCCCCAGACAGGGTTGGTACACTGAAGCTTTCTTT. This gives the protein CASSPRQGWYTEAFF. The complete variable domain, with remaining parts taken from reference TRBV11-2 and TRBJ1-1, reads EAGVAQSPRYKIIEKRQSVAFWCNPISGHATLYWYQQILGQGPKLLIQFQNNGVVDDSQLPKDRFSAERLKGVDSTLKIQPAKLEDSAVYLCASSPRQGWYTEAFFGQGTRLTVV.

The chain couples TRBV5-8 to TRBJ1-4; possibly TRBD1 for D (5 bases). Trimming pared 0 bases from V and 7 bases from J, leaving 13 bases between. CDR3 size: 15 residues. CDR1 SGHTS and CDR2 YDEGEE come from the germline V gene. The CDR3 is CASSLDGAAGEKLFF. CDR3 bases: TGTGCCAGCAGCTTGGACGGGGCGGCTGGTGAAAAACTGTTTTTT.

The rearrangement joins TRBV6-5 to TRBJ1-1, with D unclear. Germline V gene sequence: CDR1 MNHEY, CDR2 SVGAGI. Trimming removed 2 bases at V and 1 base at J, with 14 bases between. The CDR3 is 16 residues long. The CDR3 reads CASSYVGGRANTEAFF. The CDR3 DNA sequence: TGTGCCAGCAGTTACGTAGGAGGGAGAGCGAACACTGAAGCTTTCTTT.

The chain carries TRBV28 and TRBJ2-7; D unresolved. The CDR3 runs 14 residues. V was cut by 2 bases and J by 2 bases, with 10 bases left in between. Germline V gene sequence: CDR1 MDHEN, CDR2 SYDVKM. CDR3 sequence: CASSLGRPPYEQYF. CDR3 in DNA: TGTGCCAGCAGTTTAGGCAGGCCCCCCTACGAGCAGTACTTC.

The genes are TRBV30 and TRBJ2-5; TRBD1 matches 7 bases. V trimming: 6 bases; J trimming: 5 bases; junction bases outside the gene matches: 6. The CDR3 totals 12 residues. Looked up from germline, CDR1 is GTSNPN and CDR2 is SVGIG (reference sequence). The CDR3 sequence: CACRQGGETQYF. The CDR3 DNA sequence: TGTGCCTGCAGACAGGGTGGGGAGACCCAGTACTTC.

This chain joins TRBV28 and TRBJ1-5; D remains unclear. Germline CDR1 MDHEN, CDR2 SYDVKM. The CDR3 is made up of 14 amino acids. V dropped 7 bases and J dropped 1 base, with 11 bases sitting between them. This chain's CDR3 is CASTPTPSNQPQHF. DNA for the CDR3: TGTGCCAGCACCCCGACCCCAAGCAATCAGCCCCAGCATTTT. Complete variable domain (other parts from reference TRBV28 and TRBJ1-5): DVKVTQSSRYLVKRTGEKVFLECVQDMDHENMFWYRQDPGLGLRLIYFSYDVKMKEKGDIPEGYSVSREKKERFSLILESASTNQTSMYLCASTPTPSNQPQHFGDGTRLSIL.

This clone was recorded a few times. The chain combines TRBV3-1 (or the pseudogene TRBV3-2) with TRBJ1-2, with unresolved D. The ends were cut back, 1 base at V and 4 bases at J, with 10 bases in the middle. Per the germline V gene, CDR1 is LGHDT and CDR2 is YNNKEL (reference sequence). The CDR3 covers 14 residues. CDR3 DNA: TGTGCCAGCAGCCAAGTGAAGGGAGGCTATGGCTACACCTTC. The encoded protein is CASSQVKGGYGYTF.

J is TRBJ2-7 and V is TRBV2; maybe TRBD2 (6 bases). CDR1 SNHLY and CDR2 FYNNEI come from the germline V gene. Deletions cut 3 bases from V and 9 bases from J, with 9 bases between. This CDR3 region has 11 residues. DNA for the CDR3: TGTGCCAGCAGTGAGCGGGGCTCGCAGTACTTC. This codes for CASSERGSQYF.

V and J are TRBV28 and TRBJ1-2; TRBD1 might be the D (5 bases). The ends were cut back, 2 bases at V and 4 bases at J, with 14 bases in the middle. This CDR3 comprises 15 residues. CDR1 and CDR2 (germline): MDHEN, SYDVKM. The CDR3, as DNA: TGTGCCAGCAGTTTAAGGGGCAGGGCGATCTATGGCTACACCTTC. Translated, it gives CASSLRGRAIYGYTF.

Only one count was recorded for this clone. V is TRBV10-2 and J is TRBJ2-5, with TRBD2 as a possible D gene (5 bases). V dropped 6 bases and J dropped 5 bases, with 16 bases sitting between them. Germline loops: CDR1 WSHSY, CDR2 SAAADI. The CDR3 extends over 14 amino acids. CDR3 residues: CASSRWTGRETQYF. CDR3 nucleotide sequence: TGCGCCAGCAGCCGCTGGACTGGTCGGGAGACCCAGTACTTC.

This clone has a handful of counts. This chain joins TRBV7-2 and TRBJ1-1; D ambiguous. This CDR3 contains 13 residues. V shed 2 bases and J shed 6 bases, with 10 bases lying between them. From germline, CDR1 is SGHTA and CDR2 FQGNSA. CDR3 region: CASSLNRISEAFF. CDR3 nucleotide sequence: TGTGCCAGCAGCTTAAATCGGATTTCTGAAGCTTTCTTT.

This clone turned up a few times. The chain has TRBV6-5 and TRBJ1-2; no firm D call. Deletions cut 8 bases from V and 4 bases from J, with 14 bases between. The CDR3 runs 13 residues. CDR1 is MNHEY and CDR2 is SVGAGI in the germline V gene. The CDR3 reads CASGLGPSYGYTF. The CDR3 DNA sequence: TGTGCCAGCGGCCTCGGCCCGAGCTATGGCTACACCTTC.

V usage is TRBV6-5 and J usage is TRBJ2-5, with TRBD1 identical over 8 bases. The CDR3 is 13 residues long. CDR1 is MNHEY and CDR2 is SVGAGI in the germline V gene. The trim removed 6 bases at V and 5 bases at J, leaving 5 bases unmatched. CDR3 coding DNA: TGTGCCAGCAGACGACAGGGGATCGAGACCCAGTACTTC. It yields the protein CASRRQGIETQYF.

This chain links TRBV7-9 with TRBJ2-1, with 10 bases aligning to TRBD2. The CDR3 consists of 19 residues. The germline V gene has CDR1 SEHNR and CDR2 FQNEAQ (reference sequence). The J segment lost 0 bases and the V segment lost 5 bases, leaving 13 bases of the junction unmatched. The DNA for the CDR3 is TGTGCCAGCAGCCCCTGGGGTAGCGGGAGGTCTAGCTCCTACAATGAGCAGTTCTTC. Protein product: CASSPWGSGRSSSYNEQFF.

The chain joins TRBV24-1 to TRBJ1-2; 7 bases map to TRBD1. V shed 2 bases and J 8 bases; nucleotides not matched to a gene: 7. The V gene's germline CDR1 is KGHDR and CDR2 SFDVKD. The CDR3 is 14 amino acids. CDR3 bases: TGTGCCACCAGTGATTCCGGACAGGTTTGGGGCTACACCTTC. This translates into CATSDSGQVWGYTF.

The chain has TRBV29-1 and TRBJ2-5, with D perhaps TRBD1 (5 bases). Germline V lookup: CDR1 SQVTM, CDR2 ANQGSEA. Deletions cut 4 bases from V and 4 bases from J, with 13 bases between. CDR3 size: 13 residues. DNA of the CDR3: TGCAGCGTTGTCGTGGCAGGGTTAGAGACCCAGTACTTC. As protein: CSVVVAGLETQYF.

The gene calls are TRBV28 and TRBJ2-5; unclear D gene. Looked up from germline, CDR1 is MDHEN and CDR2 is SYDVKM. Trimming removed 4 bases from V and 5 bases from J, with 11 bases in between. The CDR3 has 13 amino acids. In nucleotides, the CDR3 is TGTGCCAGCAGTTCTCCTCAGACGGAGACCCAGTACTTC. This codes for CASSSPQTETQYF. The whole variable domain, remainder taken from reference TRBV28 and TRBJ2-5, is DVKVTQSSRYLVKRTGEKVFLECVQDMDHENMFWYRQDPGLGLRLIYFSYDVKMKEKGDIPEGYSVSREKKERFSLILESASTNQTSMYLCASSSPQTETQYFGPGTRLLVL.

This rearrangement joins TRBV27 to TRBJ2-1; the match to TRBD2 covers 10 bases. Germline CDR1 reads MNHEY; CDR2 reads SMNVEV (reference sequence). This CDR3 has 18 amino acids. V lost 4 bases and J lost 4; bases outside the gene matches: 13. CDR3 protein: CASSSLMGRTSGYNEQFF. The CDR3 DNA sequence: TGTGCCAGCAGTTCACTTATGGGTCGGACTAGCGGATACAATGAGCAGTTCTTC.

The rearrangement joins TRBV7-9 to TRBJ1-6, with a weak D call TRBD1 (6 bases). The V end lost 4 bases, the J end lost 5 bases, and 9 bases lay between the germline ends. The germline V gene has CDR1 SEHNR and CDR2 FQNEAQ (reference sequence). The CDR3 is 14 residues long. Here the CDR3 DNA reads TGTGCCAGCAGCTCGGGACAAGATAATTCACCCCTCCACTTT. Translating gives CASSSGQDNSPLHF.

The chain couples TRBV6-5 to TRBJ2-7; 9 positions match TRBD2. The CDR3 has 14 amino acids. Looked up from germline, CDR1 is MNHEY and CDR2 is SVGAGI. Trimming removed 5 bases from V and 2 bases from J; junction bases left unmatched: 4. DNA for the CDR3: TGTGCCAGCAGTCTTAGCGGGGGCCCCTACGAGCAGTACTTC. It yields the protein CASSLSGGPYEQYF.

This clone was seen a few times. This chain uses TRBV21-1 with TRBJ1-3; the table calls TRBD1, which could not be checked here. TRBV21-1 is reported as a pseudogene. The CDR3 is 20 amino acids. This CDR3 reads CASSSAAQGIDLPSGNTIYF. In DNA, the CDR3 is TGTGCCAGCAGCAGCGCCGCCCAGGGGATCGACCTTCCCTCTGGAAACACCATATATTTT.